The next 4 T cell receptor beta chains were all read from a single sample in a study of shared clonotypes between healthy human individuals (dated by TCRdb to 2020 to 2021). Library preparation employed the immunoSEQ multiplex PCR assay. This is the immuneACCESS table as TCRdb keeps it, with only in-frame sequences that have V and J called. A part of the clones is gone; compared with another copy, unresolved V genes explain less than half, and the rest is unexplained. Within this sample are 2 million to 2.5 million clones, with less than 95% of them counted one time only. Jointly, the top ten make up around 1.1% of the sample. CD8 naive samples were CD45RO-negative cells positively selected for CCR7, giving a CD45RA+CCR7+ population that excluded TemRA cells. The sequenced material came from naive CD8+ T cells sorted from blood. The meaning of the sample's cell subset or site label: CD45RA+CCR7+. Every receptor here comes from a man aged 18 to 35 in good health.

The CDR3 nucleotides are TGTGCCAGCAGGGTAGCTAACTATGGCTACACCTTC. Its translation: CASRVANYGYTF. The chain carries TRBV28 and TRBJ1-2; D not certain. This CDR3 has 12 amino acids. Germline CDR1 reads MDHEN; CDR2 reads SYDVKM. The V and J ends lost 6 bases and 0 bases respectively, with 5 bases between them.

J is TRBJ2-7 and V is TRBV4-1; 8 bases map to TRBD2. The CDR3 is 16 amino acids. Germline V gene data show CDR1 as MGHRA and CDR2 as YSYEKL. With 1 base clipped from V and 2 bases from J, the junction kept 7 bases outside the gene matches. The CDR3 region has the DNA TGCGCCAGCAGCCAAGCCCACGGACTAGCAGCCTACGAGCAGTACTTC. This codes for CASSQAHGLAAYEQYF.

The genes are TRBV4-1 and TRBJ2-7; no firm D call. The CDR3 spans 13 residues. Trimming took 3 bases from V and 4 from J, leaving 10 bases between them. Germline V lookup: CDR1 MGHRA, CDR2 YSYEKL. The CDR3 DNA is TGCGCCAGCAGCCAGAACGTCGGGTACGAGCAGTACTTC. It yields the protein CASSQNVGYEQYF.

The rearrangement links TRBV5-6 to TRBJ2-7; tentative D call: TRBD2 (5 bases). This CDR3 has 14 amino acids. The germline gives CDR1 SGHDT, CDR2 YYEEEE. V was cut by 2 bases and J by 0 bases, with 9 bases left in between. CDR3 amino acids: CASSFGVSSYEQYF. The DNA of the CDR3 is TGTGCCAGCAGCTTCGGGGTGAGCTCCTACGAGCAGTACTTC.